What follows is one TCR beta chain and its context. What it recognizes is unknown. General study results and limits: Tumor memory CD4+ T cell TCR gene usage was found to cluster with blood and lymph node memory CD4+ cells and with lymph node naive CD4+ cells. Tumor Treg TCRs overlapped most with tumor naive CD4+ cells.

Deletions cut 1 base from V and 7 bases from J, with 5 bases between. The CDR3 consists of 12 residues. Full-length variable regions came from constant-region reverse primers plus semi-nested Nested Universal Primer A PCR. TCRdb analysed the 5' RACE reads with MiXCR anew, one entry per CDR3 protein. The sample carries around 33,000 distinct CDR3 sequences, around a quarter recorded once. The memory fraction was CD4+CD45RO+CD25- cells. The sequenced sample consisted of memory CD4+ T cells sorted from blood. Documented subset: memory CD4+ T cells, CD4+CD45RO+CD25-. This receptor was taken from a female donor with breast cancer. The rearrangement uses TRBV12-3 or TRBV12-4 and TRBJ2-1; D unresolved. CDR3 in amino acids: CASSLVRNEQFF. The CDR3 DNA reads TGTGCCAGCAGTTTAGTCAGGAATGAGCAGTTCTTC.